This is a list of T cell receptor beta chains from one sample in a study of blood T cell repertoires in COVID-19. Generated by immunoSEQ multiplex PCR, the TCRdb table keeps only in-frame clones and is missing some. Of some 300,000 clones in the sample, around 84% were seen once. Material for sequencing was peripheral blood. The receptors shown here come from a man between 65 and 85 years old with acute or convalescent COVID-19. The CDR3 runs from the conserved cysteine through the conserved F or W. A D gene is named only where the DNA matches it firmly. Clone size is shown for a subset of rows, as once, few, many or a class of expanded clone.

abundance	d_gene	j_gene	v_gene	CDR3nt	CDR3aa
once	TRBD1	TRBJ2-3	TRBV30	TGTGCCTGGAGGGCAAAATTTCCGGGACAGGGGGCTGATACGCAGTATTTT	CAWRAKFPGQGADTQYF
.	.	TRBJ1-3	TRBV19	TGCGCAAGCAGGGAAGTTCCAGGAAACACCATATATTTT	CASREVPGNTIYF
.	.	TRBJ1-5	TRBV19	TGTGCCAGTAGTATAAGAGGAGGGGAGGCCGCACCGCCCCAGCATTTT	CASSIRGGEAAPPQHF
.	TRBD2	TRBJ2-5	TRBV5-1	TGCGCCAGCAGCTTGACCGGGACTAGCGGGGTCCCAGAGACCCAGTACTTC	CASSLTGTSGVPETQYF
.	.	TRBJ2-4	TRBV19	TGTGCCACCACAGACCACTTCATTCAGTACTTC	CATTDHFIQYF
once	TRBD2	TRBJ2-1	TRBV25-1	TGTGCCAGCAGAAGTGGCGGGAGGTACAATGAGCAGTTCTTC	CASRSGGRYNEQFF
.	.	TRBJ1-5	TRBV7-2	TGTGCCAGCAGCTTAGGGACAACTAATCAGCCCCAGCATTTT	CASSLGTTNQPQHF
once	TRBD1	TRBJ1-1	TRBV28	TGTGCCAGCAAGACACAGGGGAGGTACACTGAAGCTTTCTTT	CASKTQGRYTEAFF
once	TRBD2	TRBJ2-1	TRBV9	TGTGCCAGCAGCGTAAGAGGAGGGACTAGCAGTGGGAATGAGCAGTTCTTC	CASSVRGGTSSGNEQFF
few	TRBD1	TRBJ2-2	TRBV7-9	TGTGCCAGCAGCTCCGACAGGGGGAGGTTGACCGGGGAGCTGTTTTTT	CASSSDRGRLTGELFF
.	TRBD1	TRBJ1-5	TRBV3-1/TRBV3-2	TGTGCCAGCAGCCAAGCTCAGGGACAGGGCTCTGGGCCCCAGCATTTT	CASSQAQGQGSGPQHF
.	.	TRBJ2-1	TRBV7-9	TGTGCCAGCAGCTTAGGCAGGCATGAGCAGTTCTTC	CASSLGRHEQFF
.	.	TRBJ1-4	TRBV6-5	TGTGCCAGCAGTTTGGACAGTAATGAAAAACTGTTTTTT	CASSLDSNEKLFF
.	.	TRBJ2-7	TRBV30	TGTGCCTGGAGTGGGGGGTCGTCGGCGGGGCTTGACTACGAGCAGTACTTC	CAWSGGSSAGLDYEQYF
.	TRBD1	TRBJ1-6	TRBV5-6	TGTGCCAGCAGCTTATCGGGACAGTACTTTACTTCACCCCTCCACTTT	CASSLSGQYFTSPLHF
.	TRBD1	TRBJ2-1	TRBV5-6	TGTGCCAGCAGCCGGACAGGAGACAATGAGCAGTTCTTC	CASSRTGDNEQFF
.	.	TRBJ2-1	TRBV9	TGTGCCAGCAGTCTTCTCACTAGTAAAGGGAACAATGAGCAGTTCTTC	CASSLLTSKGNNEQFF
.	TRBD1	TRBJ1-1	TRBV18	TGTGCCAGCTCACATAACAGGGGGGCCACTGAAGCTTTCTTT	CASSHNRGATEAFF
.	.	TRBJ2-7	TRBV25-1	TGTGCCAGCAGCCCGCCCCGGGGTCCCTATGAGCAGTACTTC	CASSPPRGPYEQYF